Reported below is one T cell receptor (beta chain). The CDR3 spans 14 residues. V was shortened by 2 bases and J by 0 bases, with 7 bases between the two germline ends. Germline loops: CDR1 MDHEN, CDR2 SYDVKM. Original handling: Counts of nucleated cells, estimated from reference gene primer amplification, were obtained. Only in-frame clones appear in the TCRdb table, and some are missing; sequencing was by immunoSEQ multiplex PCR. V, J and clone size were drawn from that table, and D and trimming were deduced from the DNA. The sample records some 190,000 clones, approximately 85% being singletons. This sample was taken from a study of blood T cell repertoires in COVID-19. Turning to the study itself: Collection of acute and convalescent COVID-19 samples took place in the United States, Italy and Spain. Nucleic acid was either cDNA or gDNA, and it came from T cells, B-cell-depleted T cells, or PBMCs.

Followed over time, Seattle patients had been enrolled while infection was active. The sequence derives from a man of 80 years or more with COVID-19, enrolled during active disease. V usage is TRBV28 and J usage is TRBJ1-1; D is perhaps TRBD1 (5 bases). Sequences were obtained from peripheral blood. This CDR3 is CASSLAGMNTEAFF. The DNA of the CDR3 is TGTGCCAGCAGTTTAGCAGGGATGAACACTGAAGCTTTCTTT.